This T cell receptor beta chain is drawn from a study of blood T cell repertoires in COVID-19. The wider study: Before being deemed recovered, Cohort 3 donors had two negative PCRs, clearance, or symptom resolution. Acute and convalescent COVID-19 samples came from the United States, Italy and Spain.

In the study's own analysis: The assay estimated nucleated cells by amplifying reference gene primers. Sequencing was performed with immunoSEQ multiplex PCR; in TCRdb, only in-frame clones are kept and a portion is missing. That table is the source of V, J and clone size, and D and trimming were worked out from the DNA. The sample comprises 250,000 to 350,000 clones, 88% of which are singletons, and approximately 2% rests with the top ten. Germline CDR1 and CDR2: SGHRS and YFSETQ. The V end lost 0 bases, the J end lost 8 bases, and 14 bases lay between the germline ends. The CDR3 spans 15 residues. The V gene is TRBV5-1, the J gene TRBJ1-4; no clear D. This clonotype originated in a woman in her fifties or sixties in a cohort exposed to, infected with or recovered from COVID-19 (not recorded which). Sequencing used PBMCs or T cells enriched from blood (not recorded which). The CDR3 sequence: CASSLGNSPKEKLFF. For the CDR3, the DNA is TGCGCCAGCAGCTTGGGCAACAGCCCAAAGGAAAAACTGTTTTTT.